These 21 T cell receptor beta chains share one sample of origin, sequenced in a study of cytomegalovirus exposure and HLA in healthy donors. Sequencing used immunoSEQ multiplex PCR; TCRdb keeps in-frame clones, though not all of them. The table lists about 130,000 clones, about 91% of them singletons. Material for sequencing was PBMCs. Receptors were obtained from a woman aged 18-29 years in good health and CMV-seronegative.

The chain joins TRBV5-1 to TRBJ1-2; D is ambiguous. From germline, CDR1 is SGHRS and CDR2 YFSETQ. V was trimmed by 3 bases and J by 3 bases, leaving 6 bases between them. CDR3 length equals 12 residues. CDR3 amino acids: CASSSDYYGYTF. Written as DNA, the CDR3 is TGCGCCAGCAGCTCGGACTACTATGGCTACACCTTC.

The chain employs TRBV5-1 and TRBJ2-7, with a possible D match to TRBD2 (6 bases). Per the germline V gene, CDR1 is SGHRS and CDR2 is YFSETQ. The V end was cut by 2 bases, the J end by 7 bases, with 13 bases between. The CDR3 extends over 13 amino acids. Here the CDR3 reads CASSFSGGLEQYF. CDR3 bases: TGCGCCAGCAGCTTTAGCGGAGGGCTGGAGCAGTACTTC.

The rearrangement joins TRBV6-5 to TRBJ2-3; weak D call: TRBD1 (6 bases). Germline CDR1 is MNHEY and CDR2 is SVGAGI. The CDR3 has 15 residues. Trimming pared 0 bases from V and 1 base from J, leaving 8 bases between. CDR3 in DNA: TGTGCCAGCAGTTACTCTAGACAGGGCACAGATACGCAGTATTTT. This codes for CASSYSRQGTDTQYF.

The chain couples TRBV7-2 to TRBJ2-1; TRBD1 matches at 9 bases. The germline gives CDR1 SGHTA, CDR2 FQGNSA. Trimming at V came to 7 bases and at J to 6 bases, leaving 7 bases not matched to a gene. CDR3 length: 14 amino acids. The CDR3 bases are TGTGCCAGCACCCGGGACAGGGTGGTCAATGAGCAGTTCTTC. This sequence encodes CASTRDRVVNEQFF.

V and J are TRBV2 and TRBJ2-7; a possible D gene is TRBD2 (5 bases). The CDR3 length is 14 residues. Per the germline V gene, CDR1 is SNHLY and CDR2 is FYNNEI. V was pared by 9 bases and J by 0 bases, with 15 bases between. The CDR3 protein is CAREAATLSYEQYF. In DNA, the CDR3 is TGTGCCAGGGAGGCGGCCACCCTCTCCTACGAGCAGTACTTC.

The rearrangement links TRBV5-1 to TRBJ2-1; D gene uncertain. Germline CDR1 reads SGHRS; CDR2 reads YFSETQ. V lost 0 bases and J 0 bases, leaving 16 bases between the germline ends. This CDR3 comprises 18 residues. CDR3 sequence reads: CASSLAHLSSVSYNEQFF. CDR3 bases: TGCGCCAGCAGCTTGGCCCACCTCTCTAGTGTCTCCTACAATGAGCAGTTCTTC.

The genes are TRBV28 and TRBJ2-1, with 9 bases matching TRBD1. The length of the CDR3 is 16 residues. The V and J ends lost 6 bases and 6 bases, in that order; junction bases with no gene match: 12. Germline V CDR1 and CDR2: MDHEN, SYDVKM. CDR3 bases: TGTGCCAGCAGCTTAACCACAGGGGGCGCTTCCAATGAGCAGTTCTTC. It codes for CASSLTTGGASNEQFF.

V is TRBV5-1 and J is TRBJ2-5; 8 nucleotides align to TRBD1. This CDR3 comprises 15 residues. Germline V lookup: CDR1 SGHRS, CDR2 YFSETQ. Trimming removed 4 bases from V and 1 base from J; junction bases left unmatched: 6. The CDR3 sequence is CASSRRTGLQETQYF. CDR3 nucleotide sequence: TGCGCCAGCAGCCGCCGGACAGGGCTCCAAGAGACCCAGTACTTC.

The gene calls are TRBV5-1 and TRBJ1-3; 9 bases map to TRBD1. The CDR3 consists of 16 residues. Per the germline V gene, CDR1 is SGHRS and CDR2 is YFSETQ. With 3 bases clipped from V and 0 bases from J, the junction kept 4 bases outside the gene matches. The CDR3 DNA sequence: TGCGCCAGCAGCTACACAGGGGGCCTCTCTGGAAACACCATATATTTT. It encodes CASSYTGGLSGNTIYF.

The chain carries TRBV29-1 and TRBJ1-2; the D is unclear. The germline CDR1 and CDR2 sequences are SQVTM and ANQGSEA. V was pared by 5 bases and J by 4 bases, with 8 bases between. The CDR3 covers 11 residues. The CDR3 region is CSVPTPYGYTF. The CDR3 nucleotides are TGCAGCGTTCCTACCCCCTATGGCTACACCTTC.

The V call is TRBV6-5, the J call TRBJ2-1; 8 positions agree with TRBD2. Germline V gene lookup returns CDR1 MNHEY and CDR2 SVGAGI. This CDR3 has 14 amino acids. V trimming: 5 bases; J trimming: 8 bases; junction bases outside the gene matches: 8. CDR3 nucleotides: TGTGCCAGCAGTACCGGGGGGGAGGGATATGAGCAGTTCTTC. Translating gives CASSTGGEGYEQFF.

CDR3 sequence reads: CASSPWGGVNTEAFF. Here the CDR3 DNA reads TGTGCCAGCAGTCCCTGGGGGGGGGTGAACACTGAAGCTTTCTTT. The rearrangement links TRBV5-4 to TRBJ1-1; D might be TRBD1 (5 bases). The V end lost 5 bases, the J end lost 0 bases, and 14 bases lay between the germline ends. Per the germline V gene, CDR1 is SGHNT and CDR2 is YYREEE (reference sequence). The CDR3 consists of 15 residues. Together with reference TRBV5-4 and TRBJ1-1, the CDR3 gives the full variable domain: ETGVTQSPTHLIKTRGQQVTLRCSSQSGHNTVSWYQQALGQGPQFIFQYYREEENGRGNFPPRFSGLQFPNYSSELNVNALELDDSALYLCASSPWGGVNTEAFFGQGTRLTVV.

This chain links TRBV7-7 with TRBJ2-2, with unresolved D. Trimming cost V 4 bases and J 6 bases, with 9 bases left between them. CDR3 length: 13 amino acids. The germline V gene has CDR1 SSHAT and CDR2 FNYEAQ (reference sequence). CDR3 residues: CASSSDFSGELFF. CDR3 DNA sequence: TGTGCCAGCAGCTCCGACTTCTCCGGGGAGCTGTTTTTT.

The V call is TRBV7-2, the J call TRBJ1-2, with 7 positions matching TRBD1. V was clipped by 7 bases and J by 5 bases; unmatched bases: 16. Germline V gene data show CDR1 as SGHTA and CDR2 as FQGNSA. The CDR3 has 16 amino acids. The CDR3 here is CASTSFGDSELYGYTF. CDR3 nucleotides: TGTGCCAGCACCTCGTTCGGGGACAGCGAACTTTATGGCTACACCTTC.

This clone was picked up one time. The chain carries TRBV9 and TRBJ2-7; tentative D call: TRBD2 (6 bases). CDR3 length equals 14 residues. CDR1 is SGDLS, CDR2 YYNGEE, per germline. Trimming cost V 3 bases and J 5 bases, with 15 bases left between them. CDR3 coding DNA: TGTGCCAGCAGCGGCCCGGCGGGAAGCAACGAGCAGTACTTC. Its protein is CASSGPAGSNEQYF.

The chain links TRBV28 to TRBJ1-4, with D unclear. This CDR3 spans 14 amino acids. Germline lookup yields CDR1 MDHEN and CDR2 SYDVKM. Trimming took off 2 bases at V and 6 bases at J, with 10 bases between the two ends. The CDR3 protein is CASSLRLRDEKLFF. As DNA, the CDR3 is TGTGCCAGCAGTTTAAGACTGCGGGATGAAAAACTGTTTTTT.

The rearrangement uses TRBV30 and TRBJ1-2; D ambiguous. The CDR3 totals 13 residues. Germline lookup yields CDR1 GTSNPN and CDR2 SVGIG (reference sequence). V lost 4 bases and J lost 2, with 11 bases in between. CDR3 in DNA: TGTGCCTGGAAGAGCACCGAGAACTATGGCTACACCTTC. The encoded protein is CAWKSTENYGYTF.

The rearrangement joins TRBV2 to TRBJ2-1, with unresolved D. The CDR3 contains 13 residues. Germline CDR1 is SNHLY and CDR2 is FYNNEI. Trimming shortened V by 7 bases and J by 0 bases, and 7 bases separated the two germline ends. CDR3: CASTVGSYNEQFF. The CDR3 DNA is TGTGCCAGCACTGTCGGCTCCTACAATGAGCAGTTCTTC.

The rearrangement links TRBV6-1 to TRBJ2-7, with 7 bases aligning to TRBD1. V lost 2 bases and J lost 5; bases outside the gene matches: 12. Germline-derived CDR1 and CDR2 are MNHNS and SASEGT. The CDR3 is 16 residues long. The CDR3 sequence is CASSEWGRGYGDEQYV. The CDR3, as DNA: TGTGCCAGCAGTGAATGGGGCAGGGGGTATGGGGACGAGCAGTACGTC.

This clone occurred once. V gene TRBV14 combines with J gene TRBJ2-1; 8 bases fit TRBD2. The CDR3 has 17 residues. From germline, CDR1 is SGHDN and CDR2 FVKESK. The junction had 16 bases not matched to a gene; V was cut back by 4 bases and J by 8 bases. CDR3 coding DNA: TGTGCCAGCAGCCTCGCCAGAGGACTAGCCTCCTTGGATGAGCAGTTCTTC. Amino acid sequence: CASSLARGLASLDEQFF.

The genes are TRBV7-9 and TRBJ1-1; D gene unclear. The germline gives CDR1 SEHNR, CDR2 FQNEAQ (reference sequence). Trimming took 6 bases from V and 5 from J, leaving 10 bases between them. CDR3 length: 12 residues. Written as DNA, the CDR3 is TGTGCCAGCAGATTCGGAGGAACTGAAGCTTTCTTT. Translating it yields CASRFGGTEAFF.